Listed below are T cell receptor beta chains from one sample, sequenced in a study of blood T cell repertoires in COVID-19. Produced via immunoSEQ multiplex PCR; TCRdb's table is partial and in-frame only. The table shows approximately 150,000 clones, with approximately 83% occurring only once. Specimen: peripheral blood. These receptors all stem from a man aged 70-80 years with acute or convalescent COVID-19. Each CDR3 is given with its conserved first and last residue. D genes are given only for firm matches. Size tells how often a clone was seen (once, few, many) or the class of an expanded clone, and some rows leave it out.

D gene,CDR3 length,J gene,clone size,V gene,CDR3 DNA,CDR3 protein
TRBD1,14,TRBJ1-6,.,TRBV24-1,TGTGCCACCAGTGCAGGGGGGACCAATTCACCCCTCCACTTT,CATSAGGTNSPLHF
.,15,TRBJ1-5,.,TRBV7-2,TGTGCCAGCAGCTTAAGAACAGGGTTGGATCAGCCCCAGCATTTT,CASSLRTGLDQPQHF
TRBD2,18,TRBJ2-1,.,TRBV28,TGTGCCAGCAGTTTGACAGCGGGAGAAACCGGCCTATACAATGAGCAGTTCTTC,CASSLTAGETGLYNEQFF
.,15,TRBJ1-2,.,TRBV7-9,TGTGCCAGCAGTCAAACCGACACAGGGAACTATGGCTACACCTTC,CASSQTDTGNYGYTF
TRBD1,13,TRBJ2-7,.,TRBV24-1,TGTGCCACCAGTGAGGCAGGGGGCTACGAGCAGTACTTC,CATSEAGGYEQYF
TRBD1,14,TRBJ2-5,few,TRBV7-2,TGTGCCAGCAGCACGGACAGGGGGAGGGAGACCCAGTACTTC,CASSTDRGRETQYF
TRBD1,15,TRBJ2-2,.,TRBV30,TGTGCCTGGTCCCAGACAGGGGGCGCGGGCGGGGAGCTGTTTTTT,CAWSQTGGAGGELFF
TRBD1,15,TRBJ1-2,.,TRBV30,TGTGCCTGGAGTGTACTCCGGACAGGGTGGGGTGGCTACACCTTC,CAWSVLRTGWGGYTF
.,14,TRBJ2-6,.,TRBV5-8,TGTGCCAGCAGCTCAGGGGATGGGGCCAACGTCCTGACTTTC,CASSSGDGANVLTF
TRBD2,13,TRBJ2-1,.,TRBV15,TGTGCCACCCGGGAGGGGGGGCGCGATGAGCAGTTCTTC,CATREGGRDEQFF
TRBD2,14,TRBJ2-1,.,TRBV11-3,TGTGCCAGCAGCTTAGGGACTAGCCGGGCAAGGAGGTTCTTC,CASSLGTSRARRFF
.,10,TRBJ1-1,.,TRBV20-1,TGCAGTGCGACAAGAACTGAAGCTTTCTTT,CSATRTEAFF
.,13,TRBJ2-7,.,TRBV15,TGTGCCACCAGTAGCACAGGGTTCTACGAGCAGTACTTC,CATSSTGFYEQYF
TRBD1,16,TRBJ1-5,.,TRBV19,TGTGCCAGTAGCGATACAGGGGCAAATAGCAATCAGCCCCAGCATTTT,CASSDTGANSNQPQHF
.,13,TRBJ2-2,.,TRBV6-5,TGTGCCACCATGGACATGAACACCGGGGAGCTGTTTTTT,CATMDMNTGELFF
.,16,TRBJ1-5,.,TRBV6-6,TGTGCCAGCAGCCCCGCGCGGGCCGGGATGGGTCAGCCCCAGCATTTT,CASSPARAGMGQPQHF
.,14,TRBJ1-1,.,TRBV18,TGTGCCAGCTCACCATTCCGGGAGAACACTGAAGCTTTCTTT,CASSPFRENTEAFF
.,14,TRBJ2-3,.,TRBV11-2,TGTGCCAGCAGCCCTTCGACAGTTACGAATACGCAGTATTTT,CASSPSTVTNTQYF
TRBD1,14,TRBJ2-7,.,TRBV19,TGTGCCAGTAGTCCCCGACAGGGGGGTTTTGAGCAGTACTTC,CASSPRQGGFEQYF
TRBD1,15,TRBJ2-2,.,TRBV27,TGTGCCAGCAGCCCCACAGGGGTGTTCTCCGGGGAGCTGTTTTTT,CASSPTGVFSGELFF
TRBD2,13,TRBJ2-7,.,TRBV30,TGTGCCGGAACTAGCGGTTCTACCTACGAGCAGTACTTC,CAGTSGSTYEQYF
TRBD2,15,TRBJ2-5,few,TRBV4-3,TGCGCCAGCAGCCAACGGACTAGCGGACAAGAGACCCAGTACTTC,CASSQRTSGQETQYF
TRBD1,14,TRBJ1-4,.,TRBV11-2,TGTGCCAGCAGCTCGGGGACAGTTCGTGAAAAACTGTTTTTT,CASSSGTVREKLFF
TRBD2,16,TRBJ2-7,once,TRBV2,TGTGCCAGCAGGACACCCGGACTAGCGGGGTCCTACGAGCAGTACTTC,CASRTPGLAGSYEQYF
TRBD2,19,TRBJ2-3,.,TRBV5-4,TGTGCCAGCAGCGTACCTCGGGCGGGAGTCGGTTTAGGCACAGATACGCAGTATTTT,CASSVPRAGVGLGTDTQYF
TRBD1,12,TRBJ2-7,.,TRBV5-1,TGCGCCAGCAGCACAGGGGCACGCGAGCAGTACTTC,CASSTGAREQYF
TRBD2,14,TRBJ2-7,.,TRBV5-4,TGTGCCAGCAGCTCCCCAGCGGGGGGCTACGAGCAGTACTTC,CASSSPAGGYEQYF
TRBD2,17,TRBJ2-7,.,TRBV3-1/TRBV3-2,TGTGCCAGCAGCCAAGGCGGGAGCCTAGCGGGCCTCTACGAGCAGTACTTC,CASSQGGSLAGLYEQYF
.,14,TRBJ2-2,.,TRBV29-1,TGCAGCGTTGAAGAGGACATAAACACCGGGGAGCTGTTTTTT,CSVEEDINTGELFF
TRBD1,13,TRBJ1-1,.,TRBV15,TGTGCCACCAGCAGAACAGGGGACACTGAAGCTTTCTTT,CATSRTGDTEAFF
.,16,TRBJ1-3,.,TRBV5-1,TGCGCCAGCAGCTTGGCTGGCACCGACTCTGGAAACACCATATATTTT,CASSLAGTDSGNTIYF
TRBD1,15,TRBJ1-1,.,TRBV18,TGTGCCAGCTCACAAACAGGGGGTGAGAACACTGAAGCTTTCTTT,CASSQTGGENTEAFF
TRBD2,16,TRBJ2-3,.,TRBV9,TGTGCCAGCAGCCCCCTAGCGGGAGGTCTCACAGATACGCAGTATTTT,CASSPLAGGLTDTQYF
.,14,TRBJ1-2,medium-sized,TRBV4-3,TGCGCCAGCAGCCAAGATGCCAGGGACTATGGCTACACCTTC,CASSQDARDYGYTF
TRBD1,14,TRBJ2-7,.,TRBV4-3,TGCGCCAGCAGCCCTAGGACAGGCCCCTACGAGCAGTACTTC,CASSPRTGPYEQYF
.,12,TRBJ2-1,.,TRBV27,TGTGCCAGCAGTGTCGGGGGTAATGAGCAGTTCTTC,CASSVGGNEQFF
TRBD1,15,TRBJ1-4,.,TRBV5-4,TGTGCCAGCAGCTTGTCGGGACAGACTAATGAAAAACTGTTTTTT,CASSLSGQTNEKLFF
TRBD1,14,TRBJ2-7,.,TRBV7-2,TGTGCCAGCAGCCTAGGACAGGGGTGGTACGAGCAGTACTTC,CASSLGQGWYEQYF
.,14,TRBJ1-4,.,TRBV29-1,TGCAGCCCTCCAGTATTGGCCTTCAATGAAAAACTGTTTTTT,CSPPVLAFNEKLFF
.,11,TRBJ1-5,.,TRBV30,TGTGCCTGGAGTGTAGGGGAAACCCAGCATTTT,CAWSVGETQHF
.,15,TRBJ2-1,.,TRBV5-1,TGCGCCAGCAGCTTGGGCGGGAACTCCTACAATGAGCAGTTCTTC,CASSLGGNSYNEQFF
TRBD2,15,TRBJ2-1,.,TRBV15,TGTGCCACCAGCAGAGTGGTGGGAGGGCAGAATGAGCAGTTCTTC,CATSRVVGGQNEQFF
.,16,TRBJ2-5,.,TRBV5-6,TGTGCCAGCAGCTTGAGGAAGACAGACAGACAAGAGACCCAGTACTTC,CASSLRKTDRQETQYF
.,16,TRBJ2-2,.,TRBV4-3,TGCGCCAGCAGCCAAGATATAGGGGGGAACACCGGGGAGCTGTTTTTT,CASSQDIGGNTGELFF
TRBD1,14,TRBJ2-5,.,TRBV7-3,TGTGCCAGCAGCCCCCAGACAGGGGAAGAGACCCAGTACTTC,CASSPQTGEETQYF